The source of this TCR beta chain is a study of T cells in Graves' hyperthyroidism and ophthalmopathy. Study context: Peripheral blood samples were taken at initial diagnosis, prior to any treatment.

Template material for amplifying TCR beta CDR3 regions consisted of RNA transcripts. The TCR CDR3 was amplified in a first-round RT-PCR using the HTBI primer set. One entry per CDR3 protein, called by TCRdb with MiXCR from the multiplex PCR reads. Found here are more than 350,000 distinct CDR3 sequences, about a sixth of them singletons; the top ten hold 30% to 35%. The CDR3 spans 11 residues. Trimming shortened V by 2 bases and J by 9 bases, and 8 bases separated the two germline ends. Germline CDR1 is MNHNS and CDR2 is SASEGT. Hyperthyroidism was newly diagnosed in patients aged 18 to 65 (duration under 2 months). Clinical symptoms, serum thyroxine and TRAb, thyroid ultrasound and orbital computed tomography were used for the diagnoses. This sample holds PBMCs from roughly 10 ml fresh peripheral blood.

The sequenced sample was blood. This chain uses TRBV6-1 with TRBJ2-7; D is ambiguous. The clonotype was recovered from a woman aged 25 to 39 with Graves' hyperthyroidism that later progressed to Graves' ophthalmopathy. The DNA of the CDR3 is TGTGCCAGCAGTGAAAGGTCCGTGCAGTACTTC. Protein sequence: CASSERSVQYF.